This TCR beta chain was sequenced during a study of T cells in Graves' hyperthyroidism and ophthalmopathy. Across the whole study: Peripheral blood was secured at the point of initial diagnosis, before any treatment. Study conclusions and caveats: Before onset, by a median of 6.5 months, the model predicted ophthalmopathy.

The study excluded patients with uncontrolled infection, other autoimmune disease, pregnancy or lactation. On the basis of clinical symptoms, serum thyroxine and TRAb, thyroid ultrasound and orbital computed tomography, diagnoses were made. This clonotype was seen repeatedly, ten times or more. The antigen remains unidentified. This CDR3 spans 14 amino acids. With 4 bases clipped from V and 15 bases from J, the junction kept 13 bases outside the gene matches. Germline V gene lookup returns CDR1 SGHAT and CDR2 FQNNGV. Amplified TCR beta CDR3 regions came from RNA transcripts. A set of HTBI primers served as the primers for a first-round RT-PCR of the TCR CDR3. TCRdb reprocessed the multiplex PCR reads with MiXCR, giving one entry per CDR3 protein. Of 500,000 to 650,000 distinct CDR3 sequences listed, more than 14% are singletons.

The chain links TRBV11-2 to TRBJ2-1, with 9 bases identical to TRBD2. The receptor comes from a woman aged 45-59 years with Graves' ophthalmopathy. Sequences were obtained from blood. The CDR3 sequence is CASSSLSGSGRRFF. Here the CDR3 DNA reads TGTGCCAGCAGCTCACTCTCGGGTAGCGGGAGACGGTTCTTC. The full variable domain, rest sourced from reference TRBV11-2 and TRBJ2-1, is EAGVAQSPRYKIIEKRQSVAFWCNPISGHATLYWYQQILGQGPKLLIQFQNNGVVDDSQLPKDRFSAERLKGVDSTLKIQPAKLEDSAVYLCASSSLSGSGRRFFGPGTRLTVL.